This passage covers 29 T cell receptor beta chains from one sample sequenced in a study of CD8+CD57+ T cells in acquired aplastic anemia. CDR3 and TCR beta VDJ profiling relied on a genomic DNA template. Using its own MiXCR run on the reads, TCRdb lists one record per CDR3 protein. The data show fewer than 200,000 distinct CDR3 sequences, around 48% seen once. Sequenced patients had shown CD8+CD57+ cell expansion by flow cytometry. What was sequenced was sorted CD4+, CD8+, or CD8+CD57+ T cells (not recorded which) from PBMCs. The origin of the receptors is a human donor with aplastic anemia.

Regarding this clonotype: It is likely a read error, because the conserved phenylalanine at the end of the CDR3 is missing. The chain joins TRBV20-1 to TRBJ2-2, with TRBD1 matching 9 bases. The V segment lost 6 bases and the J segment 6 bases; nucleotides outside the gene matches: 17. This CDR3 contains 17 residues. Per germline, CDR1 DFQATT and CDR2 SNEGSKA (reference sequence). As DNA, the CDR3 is TGCAGTGCGTACGGCACAGGGGGCGATACCCCGTCCGGGGAGCTGTTTCTT. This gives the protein CSAYGTGGDTPSGELFL.

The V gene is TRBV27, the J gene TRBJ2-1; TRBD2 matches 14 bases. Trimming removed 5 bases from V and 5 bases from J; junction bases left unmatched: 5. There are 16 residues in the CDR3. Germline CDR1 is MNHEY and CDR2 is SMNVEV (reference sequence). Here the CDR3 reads CASSPTSGGANNEQFF. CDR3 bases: TGTGCCAGCAGTCCGACTAGCGGGGGGGCAAACAATGAGCAGTTCTTC.

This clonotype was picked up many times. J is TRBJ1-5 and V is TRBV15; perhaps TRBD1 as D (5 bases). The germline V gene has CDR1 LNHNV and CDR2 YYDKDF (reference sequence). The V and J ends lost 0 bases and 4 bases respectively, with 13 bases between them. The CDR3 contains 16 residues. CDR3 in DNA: TGTGCCACCAGCAGAGATCACGGGGCGACTAATCAGCCCCAGCATTTT. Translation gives CATSRDHGATNQPQHF.

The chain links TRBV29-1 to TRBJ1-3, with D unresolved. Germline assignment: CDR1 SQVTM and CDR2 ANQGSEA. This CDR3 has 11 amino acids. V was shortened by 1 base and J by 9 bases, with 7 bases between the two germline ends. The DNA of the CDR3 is TGCAGCGTTGAAGCAGGTCCCACCATATATTTT. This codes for CSVEAGPTIYF.

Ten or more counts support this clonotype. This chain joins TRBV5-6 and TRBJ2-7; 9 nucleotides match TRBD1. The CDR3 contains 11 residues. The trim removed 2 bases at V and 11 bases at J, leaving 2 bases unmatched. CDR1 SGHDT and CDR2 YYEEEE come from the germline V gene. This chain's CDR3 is CASSFTGGEYF. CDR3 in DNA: TGTGCCAGCAGCTTCACAGGGGGCGAGTACTTC.

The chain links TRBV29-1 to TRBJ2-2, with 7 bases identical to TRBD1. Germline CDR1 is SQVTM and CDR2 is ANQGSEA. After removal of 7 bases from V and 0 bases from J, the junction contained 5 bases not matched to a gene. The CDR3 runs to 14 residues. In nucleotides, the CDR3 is TGCAGCGCTCGGGACAGCACGAACACCGGGGAGCTGTTTTTT. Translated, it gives CSARDSTNTGELFF.

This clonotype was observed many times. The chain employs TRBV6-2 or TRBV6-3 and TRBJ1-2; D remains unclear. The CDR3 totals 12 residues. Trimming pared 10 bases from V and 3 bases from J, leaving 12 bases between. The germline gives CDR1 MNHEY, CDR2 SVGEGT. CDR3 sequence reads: CAIRTLDYGYTF. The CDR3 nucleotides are TGTGCCATCAGGACCCTAGACTATGGCTACACCTTC.

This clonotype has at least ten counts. CDR3 sequence (DNA): TGTGCCAGCACCCTCGTATTGGAGGGCTATGGCTACACCTTC. Translation gives CASTLVLEGYGYTF. The chain carries TRBV6-1 and TRBJ1-2; D not certain. V dropped 7 bases and J dropped 4 bases, with 16 bases sitting between them. CDR1 is MNHNS and CDR2 is SASEGT in the germline V gene. The CDR3 totals 14 residues.

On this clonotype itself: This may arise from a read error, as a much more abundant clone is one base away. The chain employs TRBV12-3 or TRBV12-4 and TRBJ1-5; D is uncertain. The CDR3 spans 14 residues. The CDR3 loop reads CASSLRESGQPRHF. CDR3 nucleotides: TGTGCCAGCAGTTTAAGGGAATCTGGGCAGCCCCGGCATTTT.

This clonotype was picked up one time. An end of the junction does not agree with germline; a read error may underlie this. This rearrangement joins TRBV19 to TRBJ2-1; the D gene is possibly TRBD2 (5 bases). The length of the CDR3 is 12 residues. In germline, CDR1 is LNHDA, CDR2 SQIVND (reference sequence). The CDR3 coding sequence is TGCGCCAGTGTTAGCGTGGGAAGTGAGCAGTTCTTC. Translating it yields CASVSVGSEQFF.

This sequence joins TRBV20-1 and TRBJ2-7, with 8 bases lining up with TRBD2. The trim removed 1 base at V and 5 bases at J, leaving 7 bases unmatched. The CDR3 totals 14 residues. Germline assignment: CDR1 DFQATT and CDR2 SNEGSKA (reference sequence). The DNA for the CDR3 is TGCAGTGCTAGAGCGGGGGGGACCTTCAACGAGCAGTACTTC. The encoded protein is CSARAGGTFNEQYF.

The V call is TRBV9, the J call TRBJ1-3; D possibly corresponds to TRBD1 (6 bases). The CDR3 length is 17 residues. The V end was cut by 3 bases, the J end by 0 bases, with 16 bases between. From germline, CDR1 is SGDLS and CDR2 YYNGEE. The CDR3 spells CASSARQVLCSGNTIYF. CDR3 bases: TGTGCCAGCAGCGCAAGACAGGTGCTGTGCTCTGGAAACACCATATATTTT.

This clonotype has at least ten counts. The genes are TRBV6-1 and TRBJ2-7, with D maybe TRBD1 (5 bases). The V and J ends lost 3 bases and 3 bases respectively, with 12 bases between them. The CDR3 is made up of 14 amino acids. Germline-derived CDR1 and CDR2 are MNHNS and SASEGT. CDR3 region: CASSDGQLSYEQYF. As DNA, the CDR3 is TGTGCCAGCAGTGACGGACAATTAAGCTACGAGCAGTACTTC.

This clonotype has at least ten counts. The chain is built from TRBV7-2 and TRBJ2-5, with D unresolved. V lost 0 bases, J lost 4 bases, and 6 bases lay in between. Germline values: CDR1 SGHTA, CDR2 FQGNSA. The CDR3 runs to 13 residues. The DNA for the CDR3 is TGTGCCAGCAGCTTAGCGTTTGGAGAGACCCAGTACTTC. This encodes CASSLAFGETQYF.

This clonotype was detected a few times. CDR3 sequence: CASSYPYGLAGGNTGELFF. As DNA, the CDR3 is TGTGCCAGCAGTTACCCCTACGGACTAGCGGGGGGGAACACCGGGGAGCTGTTTTTT. The chain has TRBV6-2 or TRBV6-3 and TRBJ2-2; 14 nucleotides match TRBD2. CDR1 is MNHEY, CDR2 SVGEGT, per germline. After removal of 2 bases from V and 1 base from J, the junction contained 6 bases not matched to a gene. The CDR3 contains 19 residues.

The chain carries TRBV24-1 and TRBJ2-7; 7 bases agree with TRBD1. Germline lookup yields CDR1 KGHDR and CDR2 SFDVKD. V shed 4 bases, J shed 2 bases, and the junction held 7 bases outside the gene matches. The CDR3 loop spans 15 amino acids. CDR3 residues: CATSEGTEETYEQYF. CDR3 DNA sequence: TGTGCCACCAGTGAGGGGACAGAGGAAACCTACGAGCAGTACTTC.

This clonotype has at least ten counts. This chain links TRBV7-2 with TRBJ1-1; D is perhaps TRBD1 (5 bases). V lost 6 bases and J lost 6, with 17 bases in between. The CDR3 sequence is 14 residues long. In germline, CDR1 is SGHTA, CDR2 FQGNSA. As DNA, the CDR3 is TGTGCCAGCAGGCAGCCCGGGAGGGGTGCTGAAGCTTTCTTT. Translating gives CASRQPGRGAEAFF.

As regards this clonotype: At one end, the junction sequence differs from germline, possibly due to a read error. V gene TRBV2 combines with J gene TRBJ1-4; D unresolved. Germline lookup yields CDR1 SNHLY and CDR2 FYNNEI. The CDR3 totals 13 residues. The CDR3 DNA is TGTGCCAGCAGTGAACAGTTGGTCGCTAGACTGTCTTTT. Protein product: CASSEQLVARLSF.

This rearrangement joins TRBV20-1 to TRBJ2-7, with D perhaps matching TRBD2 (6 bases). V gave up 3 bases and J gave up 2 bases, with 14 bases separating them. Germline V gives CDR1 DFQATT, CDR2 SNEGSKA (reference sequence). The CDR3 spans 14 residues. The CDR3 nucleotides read TGCAGTGCTAGTGGAACTAGCTTAGCCTACGAGCAGTACTTC. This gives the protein CSASGTSLAYEQYF.

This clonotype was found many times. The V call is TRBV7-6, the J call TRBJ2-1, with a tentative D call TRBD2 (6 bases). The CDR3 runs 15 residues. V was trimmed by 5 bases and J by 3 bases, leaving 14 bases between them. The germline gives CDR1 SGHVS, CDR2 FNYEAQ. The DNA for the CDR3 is TGTGCCAGCAGCCCAGGGACTGGATACTACAATGAGCAGTTCTTC. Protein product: CASSPGTGYYNEQFF.

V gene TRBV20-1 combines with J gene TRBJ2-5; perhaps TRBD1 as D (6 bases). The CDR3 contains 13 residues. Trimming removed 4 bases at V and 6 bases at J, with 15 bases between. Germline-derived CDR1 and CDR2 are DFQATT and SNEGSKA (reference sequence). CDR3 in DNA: TGCAGTGCTATGAACAGGGAAGTACAGACCCAGTACTTC. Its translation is CSAMNREVQTQYF.

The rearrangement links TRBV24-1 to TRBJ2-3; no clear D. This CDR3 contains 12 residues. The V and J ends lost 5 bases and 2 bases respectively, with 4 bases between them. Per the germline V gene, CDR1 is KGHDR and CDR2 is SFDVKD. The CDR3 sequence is CATSGSTDTQYF. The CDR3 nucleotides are TGTGCCACCAGTGGCTCCACAGATACGCAGTATTTT.

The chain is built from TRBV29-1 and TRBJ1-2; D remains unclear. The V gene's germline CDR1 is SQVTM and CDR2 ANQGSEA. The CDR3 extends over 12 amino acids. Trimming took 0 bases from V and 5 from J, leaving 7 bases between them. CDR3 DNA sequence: TGCAGCGTTGAAGAGGGGAGGTATGGCTACACCTTC. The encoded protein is CSVEEGRYGYTF.

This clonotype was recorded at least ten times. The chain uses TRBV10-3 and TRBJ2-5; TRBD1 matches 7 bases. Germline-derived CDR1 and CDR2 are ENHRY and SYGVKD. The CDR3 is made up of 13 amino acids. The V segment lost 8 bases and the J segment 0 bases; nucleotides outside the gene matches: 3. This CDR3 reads CAIGTANQETQYF. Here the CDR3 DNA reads TGTGCCATCGGGACAGCCAACCAAGAGACCCAGTACTTC.

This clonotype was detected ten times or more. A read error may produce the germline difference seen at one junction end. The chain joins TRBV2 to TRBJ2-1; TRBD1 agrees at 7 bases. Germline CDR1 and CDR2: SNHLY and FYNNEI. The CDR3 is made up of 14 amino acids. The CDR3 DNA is TGTGCCAGCAGTGACGACAGGGTGTATAGTGAGCAGTTCTTT. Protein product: CASSDDRVYSEQFF.

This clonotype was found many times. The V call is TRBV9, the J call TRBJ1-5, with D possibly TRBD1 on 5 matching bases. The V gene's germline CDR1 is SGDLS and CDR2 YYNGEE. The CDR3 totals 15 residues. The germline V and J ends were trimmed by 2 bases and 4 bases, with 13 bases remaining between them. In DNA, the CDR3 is TGTGCCAGCAGCGTGGGACCGGGGGGAAATCAGCCCCAGCATTTT. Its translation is CASSVGPGGNQPQHF.

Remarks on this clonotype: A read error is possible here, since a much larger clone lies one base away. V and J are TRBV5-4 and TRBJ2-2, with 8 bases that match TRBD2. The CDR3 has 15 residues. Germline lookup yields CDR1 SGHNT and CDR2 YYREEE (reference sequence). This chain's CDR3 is CAYSAGGSYTGALFF. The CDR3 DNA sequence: TGTGCCTACAGCGCGGGGGGTAGTTACACCGGGGCGCTGTTTTTT.

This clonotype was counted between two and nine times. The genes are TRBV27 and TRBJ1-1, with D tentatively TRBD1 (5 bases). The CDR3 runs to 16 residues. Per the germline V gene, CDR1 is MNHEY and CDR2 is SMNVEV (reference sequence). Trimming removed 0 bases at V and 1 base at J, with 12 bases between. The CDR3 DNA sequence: TGTGCCAGCAGTTTATCTTCCCGGACACGGAACACTGAAGCTTTCTTT. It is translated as CASSLSSRTRNTEAFF.

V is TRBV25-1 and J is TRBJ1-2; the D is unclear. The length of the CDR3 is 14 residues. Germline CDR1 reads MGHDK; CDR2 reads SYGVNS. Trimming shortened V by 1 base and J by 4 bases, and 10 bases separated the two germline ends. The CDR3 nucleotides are TGTGCCAGCAGTGAATCCGGACGGAGCTATGGCTACACCTTC. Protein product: CASSESGRSYGYTF.